The source of this T cell receptor (beta chain) is a study of blood T cell repertoires in COVID-19. Study information: From T cells, B-cell-depleted T cells, or PBMCs came the material, which was cDNA or gDNA.

Original methodology: Reference gene primers were amplified, and this amplification served to estimate nucleated cell counts. TCRdb's copy holds only in-frame clones and misses some; the assay was immunoSEQ multiplex PCR. From that table come the V and J calls and clone size; the DNA was used to work out D and trimming. The sample yields roughly 100,000 clones, about 80% seen once. V was cut by 1 base and J by 8 bases, with 14 bases left in between. This CDR3 has 14 amino acids. Germline V gives CDR1 MGHRA, CDR2 YSYEKL. The TCR sequence derives from a man older than 75 with acute or convalescent COVID-19. Sequenced input: peripheral blood. This sequence joins TRBV4-1 and TRBJ1-2; D is unresolved. In DNA, the CDR3 is TGCGCCAGCAGCCAAGGCGATTTTCCCTACGGCTACACCTTC. This encodes CASSQGDFPYGYTF.